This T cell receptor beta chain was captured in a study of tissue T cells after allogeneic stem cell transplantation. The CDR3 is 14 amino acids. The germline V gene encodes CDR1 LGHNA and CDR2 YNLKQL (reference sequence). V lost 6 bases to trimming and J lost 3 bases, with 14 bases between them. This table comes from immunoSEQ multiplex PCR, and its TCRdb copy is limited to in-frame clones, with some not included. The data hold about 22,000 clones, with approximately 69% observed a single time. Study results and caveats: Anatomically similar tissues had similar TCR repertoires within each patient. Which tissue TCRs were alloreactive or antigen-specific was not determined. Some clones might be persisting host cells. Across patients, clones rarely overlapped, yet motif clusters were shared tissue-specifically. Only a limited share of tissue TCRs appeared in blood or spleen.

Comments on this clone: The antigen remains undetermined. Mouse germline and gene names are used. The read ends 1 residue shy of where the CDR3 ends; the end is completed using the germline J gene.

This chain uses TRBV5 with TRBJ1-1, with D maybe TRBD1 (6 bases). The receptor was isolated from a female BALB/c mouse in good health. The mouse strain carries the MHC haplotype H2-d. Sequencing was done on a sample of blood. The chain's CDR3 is CASSNREGDTEVFF. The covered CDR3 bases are TGTGCCAGCAGTAACAGGGAGGGGGACACAGAAGTCTTC.